The 21 T cell receptor beta chains reported below all come from one sample, sequenced in a study of T cell responses to AZD1222 COVID-19 vaccine. The repertoire was sequenced with immunoSEQ multiplex PCR; TCRdb's copy has only in-frame clones and lacks some. The sample lists 130,000 or so clones; about 86% were seen once. The starting material was peripheral blood, obtained 28 days after the second AZD1222 dose. The receptor set was obtained from an adult who received the AZD1222 COVID-19 vaccine.

On this clone itself: This sample includes further DNA sequences coding for the same CDR3. V gene TRBV6-1 combines with J gene TRBJ2-6; 7 bases match TRBD1. The germline CDR1 and CDR2 sequences are MNHNS and SASEGT. The CDR3 covers 17 residues. The V gene end was trimmed by 4 bases and the J gene end by 4 bases; junction bases not matched to a gene: 10. For the CDR3, the DNA is TGTGCCAGCAGTGTCCCGACAGGGCTCTCCGGGGCCAACGTCCTGACTTTC. This gives the protein CASSVPTGLSGANVLTF.

The V gene is TRBV9, the J gene TRBJ2-3; D is possibly TRBD2 (5 bases). V gave up 0 bases and J gave up 3 bases, with 11 bases separating them. Germline-derived CDR1 and CDR2 are SGDLS and YYNGEE. The CDR3 has 15 residues. The CDR3 DNA is TGTGCCAGCAGCGTAGATGGACTGGGGACAGATACGCAGTATTTT. The encoded protein is CASSVDGLGTDTQYF.

V and J are TRBV9 and TRBJ1-3; 7 nucleotides line up with TRBD1. This CDR3 contains 15 residues. The germline V gene has CDR1 SGDLS and CDR2 YYNGEE. V trimming: 3 bases; J trimming: 8 bases; junction bases outside the gene matches: 11. CDR3 sequence: CASSATDRTSDTIYF. In DNA form, the CDR3 reads TGTGCCAGCAGCGCTACGGACAGGACGAGCGACACCATATATTTT.

V usage is TRBV28 and J usage is TRBJ1-2, with TRBD1 matching over 11 bases. The germline CDR1 and CDR2 sequences are MDHEN and SYDVKM. The V gene end was trimmed by 4 bases and the J gene end by 8 bases; junction bases not matched to a gene: 9. The CDR3 loop spans 15 amino acids. CDR3 DNA sequence: TGTGCCAGCAGTTCCGGGGGACAGGGGGTAGGAGGCTACACCTTC. Protein: CASSSGGQGVGGYTF.

The V and J genes are TRBV7-5 and TRBJ1-6. TRBV7-5 is described as a pseudogene. CDR3 length: 9 amino acids. CDR3 residues: CARTPPLHF. In nucleotides, the CDR3 is TGTGCCAGAACCCCCCCCCTCCACTTT.

This clone has a handful of counts. The chain links TRBV7-2 to TRBJ2-7; 8 nucleotides line up with TRBD2. The junction had 13 bases not matched to a gene; V was cut back by 6 bases and J by 0 bases. The CDR3 contains 17 residues. Germline CDR1 and CDR2: SGHTA and FQGNSA. CDR3 amino acids: CASSIGAGGEISYEQYF. The CDR3 bases are TGTGCCAGCAGTATTGGGGCGGGGGGCGAAATCTCCTACGAGCAGTACTTC.

This sequence joins TRBV29-1 and TRBJ2-3, with D unclear. The CDR3 has 14 amino acids. CDR1 is SQVTM, CDR2 ANQGSEA, per germline. Trimming left V 4 bases short and J 3 bases short, with 14 bases between. The CDR3: CSVGTGRSTDTQYF. Here the CDR3 DNA reads TGCAGCGTTGGTACCGGCAGGAGTACAGATACGCAGTATTTT.

This clone was observed once. This chain connects TRBV5-4 to TRBJ2-7; 9 nucleotides match TRBD2. The CDR3 covers 17 residues. Germline V gene lookup returns CDR1 SGHNT and CDR2 YYREEE (reference sequence). V dropped 4 bases and J dropped 0; count of bases not matched to a gene: 11. The CDR3 region has the DNA TGTGCCAGCAGCCCGCCGCAAGCGGGGGGAAGCTCCTACGAGCAGTACTTC. It specifies CASSPPQAGGSSYEQYF.

The J gene is TRBJ1-1, the V gene TRBV2, with D perhaps TRBD1 (5 bases). Trimming removed 7 bases at V and 4 bases at J, with 13 bases between. The CDR3 length is 13 residues. The germline V gene has CDR1 SNHLY and CDR2 FYNNEI. The CDR3 region has the DNA TGTGCCAGCATGGATTCGGGGGTCACTGAAGCTTTCTTT. Its translation is CASMDSGVTEAFF.

This clone was found a few times. This chain joins TRBV19 and TRBJ2-1; D is ambiguous. The germline V gene has CDR1 LNHDA and CDR2 SQIVND (reference sequence). V was cut by 5 bases and J by 1 base, with 6 bases left in between. There are 13 residues in the CDR3. CDR3 loop: CASSSHSYNEQFF. CDR3 DNA: TGTGCCAGTAGTTCCCATTCCTACAATGAGCAGTTCTTC. The full variable domain, completed using reference TRBV19 and TRBJ2-1, is DGGITQSPKYLFRKEGQNVTLSCEQNLNHDAMYWYRQDPGQGLRLIYYSQIVNDFQKGDIAEGYSVSREKKESFPLTVTSAQKNPTAFYLCASSSHSYNEQFFGPGTRLTVL.

In DNA, the CDR3 is TGTGCCAGCATCATGGAAACGGGAGGGACTGAAGCTTTCTTT. Its protein product is CASIMETGGTEAFF. The chain combines TRBV6-5 with TRBJ1-1, with no clear D. Germline assignment: CDR1 MNHEY and CDR2 SVGAGI. The CDR3 totals 14 residues. Between the trimmed V and J ends, which lost 7 bases and 5 bases, there was a span of 17 bases.

The chain links TRBV19 to TRBJ1-1; the D gene is possibly TRBD1 (5 bases). V dropped 6 bases and J dropped 4 bases, with 12 bases sitting between them. In germline, CDR1 is LNHDA, CDR2 SQIVND (reference sequence). This CDR3 has 13 residues. The CDR3 sequence is CASSTQTATEAFF. As DNA, the CDR3 is TGTGCCAGTAGCACTCAGACAGCCACTGAAGCTTTCTTT.

The J gene is TRBJ1-1, the V gene TRBV9; 9 bases map to TRBD1. J was trimmed by 1 base and V by 3 bases; bases with no gene match: 7. The CDR3 totals 16 residues. Per the germline V gene, CDR1 is SGDLS and CDR2 is YYNGEE. CDR3 in amino acids: CASSDGTGSGNTEAFF. CDR3 DNA sequence: TGTGCCAGCAGCGACGGGACAGGGTCGGGGAACACTGAAGCTTTCTTT.

V gene TRBV6-5 combines with J gene TRBJ2-3, with D possibly being TRBD2 (6 bases). The V end was cut by 4 bases, the J end by 2 bases, with 10 bases between. The CDR3 consists of 14 residues. CDR1 and CDR2 (germline): MNHEY, SVGAGI. The CDR3 bases are TGTGCCAGCAGTTCGACTAGTACCACAGATACGCAGTATTTT. Translation gives CASSSTSTTDTQYF.

J is TRBJ1-2 and V is TRBV29-1; D gene uncertain. CDR1 and CDR2 from the germline V gene are SQVTM and ANQGSEA. The CDR3 is 12 amino acids. Trimming shortened V by 5 bases and J by 5 bases, and 12 bases separated the two germline ends. The CDR3 DNA sequence: TGCAGCGTTTTTGAACAGAAATATGGCTACACCTTC. This sequence encodes CSVFEQKYGYTF.

The chain employs TRBV7-2 and TRBJ2-3; D remains unclear. Germline V gene lookup returns CDR1 SGHTA and CDR2 FQGNSA. The CDR3 is 15 amino acids. V was pared by 5 bases and J by 2 bases, with 14 bases between. The CDR3 reads CASSAPNDNTDTQYF. The CDR3 DNA reads as TGTGCCAGCAGCGCTCCTAACGACAACACAGATACGCAGTATTTT. Supplemented by reference TRBV7-2 and TRBJ2-3, the full variable domain reads GAGVSQSPSNKVTEKGKDVELRCDPISGHTALYWYRQSLGQGLEFLIYFQGNSAPDKSGLPSDRFSAERTGGSVSTLTIQRTQQEDSAVYLCASSAPNDNTDTQYFGPGTRLTVL.

This chain connects TRBV7-9 to TRBJ1-4; the match to TRBD1 covers 8 bases. The germline V gene encodes CDR1 SEHNR and CDR2 FQNEAQ (reference sequence). After removal of 3 bases from V and 2 bases from J, the junction contained 2 bases not matched to a gene. The CDR3 covers 15 residues. CDR3 loop: CASSFYRGTNEKLFF. The CDR3 nucleotides read TGTGCCAGCAGCTTCTACAGGGGGACTAATGAAAAACTGTTTTTT.

This chain uses TRBV19 with TRBJ1-5; TRBD1 aligns across 7 bases. The length of the CDR3 is 17 residues. The germline gives CDR1 LNHDA, CDR2 SQIVND (reference sequence). V shed 5 bases, J shed 0 bases, and the junction held 10 bases outside the gene matches. CDR3 in amino acids: CASSPWDSVYSNQPQHF. The CDR3, as DNA: TGTGCCAGTAGTCCCTGGGACAGCGTTTATAGCAATCAGCCCCAGCATTTT.

This chain uses TRBV6-2 or TRBV6-3 with TRBJ1-5; D remains ambiguous. CDR3 length equals 15 residues. Trimming cost V 5 bases and J 0 bases, with 11 bases left between them. Germline V gives CDR1 MNHEY, CDR2 SVGEGT. CDR3 in DNA: TGTGCCAGCAGTACGACACCCTATAGCAATCAGCCCCAGCATTTT. The encoded protein is CASSTTPYSNQPQHF.

As DNA, the CDR3 is TGTGCCAGCAGTTACTCATCGCGGACAGGGGAGAACCCTTATGGCTACACCTTC. Amino acids: CASSYSSRTGENPYGYTF. J is TRBJ1-2 and V is TRBV6-2 or TRBV6-3, with 9 bases aligning to TRBD1. The length of the CDR3 is 18 residues. Germline-derived CDR1 and CDR2 are MNHEY and SVGEGT. The V gene end was trimmed by 0 bases and the J gene end by 5 bases; junction bases not matched to a gene: 13.

The CDR3 nucleotides are TGTGCCAGCAGCGTAGCTTGGGGGTCGGGAAACACCATATATTTT. It is translated as CASSVAWGSGNTIYF. V gene TRBV9 combines with J gene TRBJ1-3; a possible D gene is TRBD1 (5 bases). Trimming cost V 0 bases and J 4 bases, with 11 bases left between them. This CDR3 region has 15 residues. Germline V gene lookup returns CDR1 SGDLS and CDR2 YYNGEE.